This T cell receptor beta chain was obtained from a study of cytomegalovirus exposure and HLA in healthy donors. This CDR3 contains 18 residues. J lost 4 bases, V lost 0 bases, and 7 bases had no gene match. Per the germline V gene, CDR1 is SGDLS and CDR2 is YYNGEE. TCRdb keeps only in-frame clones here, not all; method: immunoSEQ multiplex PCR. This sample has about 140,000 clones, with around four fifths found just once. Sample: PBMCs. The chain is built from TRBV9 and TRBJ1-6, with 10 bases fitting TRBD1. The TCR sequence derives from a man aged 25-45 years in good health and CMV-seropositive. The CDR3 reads CASSVATGDRGYNSPLHF. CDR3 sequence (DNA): TGTGCCAGCAGCGTAGCTACCGGGGACAGGGGTTATAATTCACCCCTCCACTTT. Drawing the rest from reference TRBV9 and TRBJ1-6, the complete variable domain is DSGVTQTPKHLITATGQRVTLRCSPRSGDLSVYWYQQSLDQGLQFLIQYYNGEERAKGNILERFSAQQFPDLHSELNLSSLELGDSALYFCASSVATGDRGYNSPLHFGNGTRLTVT.